This record covers a single TCR beta chain. The time point: blood at routine non-recurrence follow-up after resection. Germline V gene data show CDR1 as MNHEY and CDR2 as SMNVEV (reference sequence). Trimming cost V 4 bases and J 2 bases, with 14 bases left between them. This CDR3 is 15 amino acids long. The sample belongs to a study of spatial heterogeneity in lung cancer. The wider study: Where present, follow-up PBMC were sequenced a median of roughly 2 years after resection.

TCRdb analysed the 5' RACE reads with MiXCR anew, one entry per CDR3 protein. The table records under 150,000 distinct CDR3 sequences, approximately 11% of them present only once. This chain links TRBV27 with TRBJ1-1; no firm D call. Sequenced here: PBMCs, sampled at follow-up. The TCR sequence derives from a female donor with early-stage non-small cell lung cancer. The CDR3 region has the DNA TGTGCCAGCAGTTCCTCCGGGTCGGGAAACACTGAAGCTTTCTTT. As protein: CASSSSGSGNTEAFF.